This T cell receptor (beta chain) is from a study of metastatic and nonmetastatic thyroid tumors. At the level of the study: Across blood and tumor or nodule tissue, repertoires from malignant and benign thyroid patients were compared with one another.

Every patient was untreated before thyroid surgery. Using MiXCR, TCRdb reanalyzed the PCR reads. The table lists more than 10,000 clones, over 25% of them singletons, with around 9.5% in the top ten. Trimming pared 7 bases from V and 2 bases from J, leaving 21 bases between. Germline values: CDR1 SNHLY, CDR2 FYNNEI. The CDR3 has 16 amino acids. Input material: tumor tissue. The receptor comes from a female donor with papillary thyroid cancer or a benign thyroid nodule (not recorded which). Some clones in this sample may be carry-over from other donors' samples. V is TRBV2 and J is TRBJ2-7; TRBD1 is a possible D gene (7 bases). The CDR3 region has the DNA TGTGCCAGCAAGAAAGTAGGAGGGACAGTTACCTACGAGCAGTACTTC. This sequence encodes CASKKVGGTVTYEQYF.